These 4 T cell receptor beta chains were all obtained from the same sample, sequenced in a study of T cells in localized non-small cell lung cancer. Method: immunoSEQ multiplex PCR; TCRdb's copy keeps in-frame clones and lacks some. The data contain fewer than 35,000 clones, around 94% of them singletons. The sequencing used peripheral blood, collected before any cancer treatment. The receptors here all came from a woman aged 40-70 years with stage I lung adenocarcinoma.

The V gene is TRBV5-4, the J gene TRBJ1-1; possible D gene TRBD1, 5 bases. Trimming shortened V by 2 bases and J by 5 bases, and 19 bases separated the two germline ends. Germline values: CDR1 SGHNT, CDR2 YYREEE (reference sequence). The CDR3 runs to 16 residues. The CDR3 is CASSFPIGTGRTEAFF. The CDR3 DNA reads as TGTGCCAGCAGCTTCCCCATAGGGACGGGGCGGACTGAAGCTTTCTTT.

V gene TRBV7-9 combines with J gene TRBJ2-6; 7 nucleotides agree with TRBD2. With V trimmed by 1 base and J by 0 bases, 9 bases remained unmatched. The CDR3 has 19 residues. Germline loops: CDR1 SEHNR, CDR2 FQNEAQ (reference sequence). In DNA, the CDR3 is TGTGCCAGCAGCTTAGAGTTTTGGCAGCGGGGCTCTGGGGCCAACGTCCTGACTTTC. Translated: CASSLEFWQRGSGANVLTF.

V gene TRBV7-9 combines with J gene TRBJ1-2; 7 positions agree with TRBD1. The CDR3 extends over 15 amino acids. The V gene end was trimmed by 5 bases and the J gene end by 3 bases; junction bases not matched to a gene: 9. CDR1 is SEHNR and CDR2 is FQNEAQ in the germline V gene (reference sequence). The CDR3 region has the DNA TGTGCCAGCAGCCCAAACAGGGGCTCGGACTATGGCTACACCTTC. It encodes CASSPNRGSDYGYTF.

This clone was seen only once. The chain combines TRBV7-9 with TRBJ1-5; no clear D. The V and J ends lost 5 bases and 5 bases respectively, with 10 bases between them. CDR1 is SEHNR, CDR2 FQNEAQ, per germline (reference sequence). The length of the CDR3 is 13 residues. The CDR3 DNA is TGTGCCAGCAGCCTCTTCGACCATCAGCCCCAGCATTTT. Translated: CASSLFDHQPQHF.